This T cell receptor (beta chain) was identified during a study of T cell changes during pregnancy in multiple sclerosis. In this sample, this clone turned up once. Only in-frame clones appear in the TCRdb table, and some are missing; sequencing was by immunoSEQ multiplex PCR. The sample holds 90,000 or so clones; 91% are singletons and the top ten take approximately 0.9%. The CDR3 is 16 amino acids. Germline lookup yields CDR1 SGHRS and CDR2 YFSETQ. The germline V and J ends were trimmed by 2 bases and 0 bases, with 12 bases remaining between them. This sequence was found in a female donor with multiple sclerosis, enrolled in a pregnancy study. The chain is built from TRBV5-1 and TRBJ1-3, with D maybe TRBD1 (5 bases). The specimen was peripheral blood, collected before pregnancy. CDR3 nucleotide sequence: TGCGCCAGCAGCTTTGACAGAACGCACTCTGGAAACACCATATATTTT. It codes for CASSFDRTHSGNTIYF. Variable domain in full (rest from reference TRBV5-1 and TRBJ1-3): KAGVTQTPRYLIKTRGQQVTLSCSPISGHRSVSWYQQTPGQGLQFLFEYFSETQRNKGNFPGRFSGRQFSNSRSEMNVSTLELGDSALYLCASSFDRTHSGNTIYFGEGSWLTVV.